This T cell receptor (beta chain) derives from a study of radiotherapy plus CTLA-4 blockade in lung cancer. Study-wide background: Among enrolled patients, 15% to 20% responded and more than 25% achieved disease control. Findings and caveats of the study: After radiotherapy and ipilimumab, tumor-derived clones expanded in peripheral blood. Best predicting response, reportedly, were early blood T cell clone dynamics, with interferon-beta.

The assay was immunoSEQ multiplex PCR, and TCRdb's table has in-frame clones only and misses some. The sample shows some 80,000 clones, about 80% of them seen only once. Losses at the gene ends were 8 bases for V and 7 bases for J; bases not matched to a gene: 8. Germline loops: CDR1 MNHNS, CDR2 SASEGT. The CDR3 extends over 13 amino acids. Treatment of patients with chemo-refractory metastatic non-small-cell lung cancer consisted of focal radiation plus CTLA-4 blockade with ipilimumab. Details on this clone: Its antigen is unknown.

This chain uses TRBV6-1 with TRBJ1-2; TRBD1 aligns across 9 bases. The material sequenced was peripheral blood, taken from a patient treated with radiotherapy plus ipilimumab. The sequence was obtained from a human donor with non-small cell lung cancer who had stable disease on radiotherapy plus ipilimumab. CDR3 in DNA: TGTGCCAGCCATAGGGGACAGGGATTTGGCTACACCTTC. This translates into CASHRGQGFGYTF.